The rows below give T cell receptor beta chains drawn from one sample of a study of identical twins. Via MiXCR, TCRdb re-called the 5' RACE reads, giving one row per CDR3 protein. This table holds about 690,000 distinct CDR3 sequences, over 5% found once. The specimen sequenced was naive T cells sorted from blood. The receptors shown here come from a man aged 18-30 years in good health. CDR3s include the opening cysteine and the closing phenylalanine or tryptophan.

TRBV20-1,CSARVTAGNTIYF
TRBV12-3/TRBV12-4,CASSLREAEKLFF
TRBV20-1,CSASKNEQFF
TRBV12-3/TRBV12-4,CASSFAGAGEKLFF
TRBV6-1,CASSDWGGYTEAFF
TRBV28,CASRPISGSYNEQFF
TRBV14,CASSQEALAYNEQFF
TRBV7-2,CASSKGQINQPQHF
TRBV4-2,CASSPWGVLGLAGYNEQFF
TRBV6-5,CASSHRSEVTEAFF
TRBV3-1,CASRTGTGLYNEQFF
TRBV29-1,CSVKIGPGSGANVLTF
TRBV5-1,CASSLARASGGEQFF
TRBV27,CASSVRQGSFNSPLHF
TRBV20-1,CSASERSNSYQETQYF
TRBV10-3,CAIAPTSGVSGEQFF
TRBV5-1,CASSLGLLPPSTDTQYF
TRBV20-1,CSASPAVSNQPQHF
TRBV29-1,CSARQRGNEQFF
TRBV7-2,CASSLAVLAGARYEQYF